This T cell receptor beta chain was captured in a study of regulatory T cells in long-lasting Graves disease. Time point defined: newly diagnosed GD, antithyroid drugs for less than 3 months. Construction of the TCR library relied on RNA isolated from PBMCs. Worth noting for this clonotype: A single base separates this from a much larger clone, so it may be a read error.

Arm-PCR of CDR3 regions with iRepertoire HTBI primers generated TCR beta libraries. From the multiplex PCR reads, TCRdb called clonotypes with MiXCR, one entry per CDR3 protein. The table has roughly 530,000 distinct CDR3 sequences, about 16% seen once. These data were also reused for a study on T cells in Graves' hyperthyroidism and ophthalmopathy.

This receptor was obtained from a woman in her forties or fifties with Graves disease. The starting material was peripheral blood mononuclear cells (PBMCs), obtained at new diagnosis, from a patient treated with antithyroid drugs.

The CDR3: CSARSAGGVYNEQFF. The CDR3 bases are TGCAGTGCTAGGAGTGCGGGGGGAGTTTACAATGAGCAGTTCTTC. The chain employs TRBV20-1 and TRBJ2-5, with 8 bases aligning to TRBD2. The J call may be wrong; the DNA end is better matched by TRBJ2-1. Per germline, CDR1 DFQATT and CDR2 SNEGSKA (reference sequence). There are 15 residues in the CDR3.